The source of this T cell receptor (beta chain) is a study of identical twins. This CDR3 spans 17 amino acids. Trimming removed 0 bases from V and 1 base from J, with 14 bases in between. Germline V gene data show CDR1 as LGHNA and CDR2 as YSLEER. TCRdb reprocessed the 5' RACE reads via MiXCR and lists one record per CDR3 protein. The sample contains 700,000 or so distinct CDR3 sequences, more than 6.5% of which appear only once. These data were likewise used in another study, on yellow fever vaccine responses in identical twins. As reported in that work: Twins' vaccine T cell response reportedly seemed partly convergent, partly personalized.

The chain couples TRBV4-3 to TRBJ2-3; D not resolved. The source material was PBMCs. The TCR was taken from a woman aged 18 to 35 in good health. The CDR3 DNA sequence: TGCGCCAGCAGCCAAGAGGCTGTCGGAACCGGCACAGATACGCAGTATTTT. Its translation is CASSQEAVGTGTDTQYF.